The TCR beta chain under discussion was sequenced for a study of T-cell memory formation after mild COVID-19. Findings and caveats of the study: CD4+ bias marked clones expanding day 15 to 37, unlike balanced contracting clones. Those CD4+ clones that contracted were mainly in CM and EM (CD8+ ones in EMRA). Some responding clones appeared in pre-infection memory, suggesting cross-reactive memory joined.

A remark on this clonotype: Antigen specificity is unknown.

The CDR3 spans 13 residues. Germline CDR1 is MNHNY and CDR2 is SVGAGI (reference sequence). Trimming cost V 11 bases and J 0 bases, with 11 bases left between them. Employing constant-segment primers, 5'RACE generated TCR alpha and TCR beta cDNA libraries bearing sample barcodes and UMIs. One entry per CDR3 protein, called by TCRdb with MiXCR from the 5' RACE reads. This repertoire shows around 300,000 distinct CDR3 sequences, 8% to 10% found once; its top ten account for approximately 23%. This clonotype was sampled from a man aged 18 to 30 who had mild COVID-19 (a few samples of this study predate the infection). Cell type and time point are not known. The sequencing sample was made of PBMCs or a T cell subset sorted from them (not recorded which). The chain couples TRBV6-6 to TRBJ2-1, with D tentatively TRBD2 (5 bases). The DNA of the CDR3 is TGTGCCGGTAGCGCCGACTCCTACAATGAGCAGTTCTTC. Protein product: CAGSADSYNEQFF.